This record concerns one TCR beta chain sequence. In germline, CDR1 is ENHRY, CDR2 SYGVKD. This CDR3 is built from 12 residues. V gave up 7 bases and J gave up 3 bases, with 10 bases separating them. The data originate from a study of T cells in Graves' hyperthyroidism and ophthalmopathy. Regions amplified from RNA transcripts were the TCR beta CDR3 regions. Carried out on the TCR CDR3, a first-round RT-PCR used the HTBI primer set. Using its own MiXCR run on the multiplex PCR reads, TCRdb lists one record per CDR3 protein. There are roughly 500,000 distinct CDR3 sequences in the sample; just over 45% occur only once, and 15% to 20% lies in the top ten. Uncontrolled infection, other autoimmune disease, pregnancy or lactation disqualified patients from enrolment.

Sequenced sample: peripheral blood or thyroid tissue (not recorded which). The chain recombines TRBV10-3 with TRBJ2-7; D is perhaps TRBD2 (5 bases). The clonotype comes from an adult woman with Graves' disease, either hyperthyroidism or ophthalmopathy (not recorded which). CDR3 loop: CAITGDGYEQYF. CDR3 nucleotide sequence: TGTGCCATCACCGGGGATGGCTACGAGCAGTACTTC.